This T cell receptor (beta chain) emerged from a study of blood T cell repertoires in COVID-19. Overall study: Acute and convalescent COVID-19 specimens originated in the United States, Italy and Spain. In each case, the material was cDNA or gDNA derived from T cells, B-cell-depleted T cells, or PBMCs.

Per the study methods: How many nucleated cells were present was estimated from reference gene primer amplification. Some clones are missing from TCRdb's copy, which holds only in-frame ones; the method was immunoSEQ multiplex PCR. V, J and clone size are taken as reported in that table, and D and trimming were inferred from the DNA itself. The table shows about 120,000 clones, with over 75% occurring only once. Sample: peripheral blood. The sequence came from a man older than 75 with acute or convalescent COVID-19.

The CDR3 region has the DNA TGTGCCAGTAGTATAAGCGGGATTTTAAATGAGCAGTTCTTC. Its translation is CASSISGILNEQFF. This chain links TRBV19 with TRBJ2-1; 7 positions agree with TRBD2. Losses at the gene ends were 2 bases for V and 7 bases for J; bases not matched to a gene: 5. The CDR3 consists of 14 residues. Per the germline V gene, CDR1 is LNHDA and CDR2 is SQIVND (reference sequence).